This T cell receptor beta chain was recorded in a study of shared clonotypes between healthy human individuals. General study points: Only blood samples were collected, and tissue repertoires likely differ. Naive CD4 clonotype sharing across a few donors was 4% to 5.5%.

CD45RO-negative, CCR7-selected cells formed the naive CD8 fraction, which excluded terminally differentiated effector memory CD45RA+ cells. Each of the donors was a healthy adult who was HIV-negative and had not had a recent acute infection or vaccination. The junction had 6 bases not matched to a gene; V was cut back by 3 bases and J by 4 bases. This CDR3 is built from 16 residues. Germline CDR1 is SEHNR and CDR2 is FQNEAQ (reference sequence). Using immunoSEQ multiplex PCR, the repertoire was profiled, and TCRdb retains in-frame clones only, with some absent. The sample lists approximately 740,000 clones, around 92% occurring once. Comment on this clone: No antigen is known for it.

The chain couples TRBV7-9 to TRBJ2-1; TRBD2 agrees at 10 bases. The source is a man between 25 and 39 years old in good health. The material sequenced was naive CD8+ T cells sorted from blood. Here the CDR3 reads CASSFPLAGPYNEQFF. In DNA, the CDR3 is TGTGCCAGCAGCTTCCCACTAGCGGGACCTTACAATGAGCAGTTCTTC.